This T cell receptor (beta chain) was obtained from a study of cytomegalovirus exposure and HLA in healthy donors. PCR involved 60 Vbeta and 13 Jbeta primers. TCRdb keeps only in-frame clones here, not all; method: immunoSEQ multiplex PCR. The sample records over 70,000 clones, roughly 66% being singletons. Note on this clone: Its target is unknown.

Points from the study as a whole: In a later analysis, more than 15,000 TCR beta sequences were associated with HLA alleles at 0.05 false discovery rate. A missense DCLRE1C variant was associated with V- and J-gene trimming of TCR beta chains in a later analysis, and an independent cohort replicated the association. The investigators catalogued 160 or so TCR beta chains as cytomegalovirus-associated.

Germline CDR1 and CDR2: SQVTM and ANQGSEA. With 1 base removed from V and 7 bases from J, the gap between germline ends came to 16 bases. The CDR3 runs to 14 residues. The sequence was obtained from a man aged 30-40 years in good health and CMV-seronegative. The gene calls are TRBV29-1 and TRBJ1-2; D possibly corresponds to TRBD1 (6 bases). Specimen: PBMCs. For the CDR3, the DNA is TGCAGCGTTGAAGGCGCAGGGGAAAGGGGTGGCTACACCTTC. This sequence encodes CSVEGAGERGGYTF.